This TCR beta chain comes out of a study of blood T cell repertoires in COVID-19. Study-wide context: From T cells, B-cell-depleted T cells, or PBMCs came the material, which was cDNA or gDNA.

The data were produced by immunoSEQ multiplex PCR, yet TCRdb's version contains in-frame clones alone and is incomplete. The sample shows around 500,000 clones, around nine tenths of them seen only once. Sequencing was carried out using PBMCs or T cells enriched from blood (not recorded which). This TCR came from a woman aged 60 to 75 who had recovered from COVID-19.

The CDR3 DNA is TGTGCCAGCAGCTTACTCCCTTCTACCCCCTTAACCAAAAACATTCAGTACTTC. Residues: CASSLLPSTPLTKNIQYF. The chain recombines TRBV11-2 with TRBJ2-4, with D hard to call. Trimming shortened V by 2 bases and J by 2 bases, and 19 bases separated the two germline ends. Germline V gene data show CDR1 as SGHAT and CDR2 as FQNNGV. The CDR3 runs to 18 residues.